What follows are 10 T cell receptor beta chains derived from one specimen sequenced in a study of human CD8 memory T cell subsets (dated by TCRdb to about 2020). Sequencing took place on a NextSeq 550. A Human TCR Profiling Kit was used to prepare UMI-labeled 5' RACE TCRbeta libraries. TCRdb reprocessed the reads; each CDR3 protein sequence makes one entry, and DNA is unavailable. The sample table records about 6,200 distinct CDR3 sequences. Roughly 33% of the sample lies in the top ten. The material sequenced was CD8+ effector memory T cells (TEM) sorted from PBMCs. The cell subset or site label on this specimen signifies: effector memory CD8 T cells, CCR7- CD45RO+ CD95+. The receptors stem from a human donor in good health.

The chain couples TRBV28 to TRBJ2-5; TCRdb gives TRBD2 as the D gene, but with no DNA this cannot be confirmed. Germline-derived CDR1 and CDR2 are MDHEN and SYDVKM. The CDR3 is made up of 18 amino acids. The CDR3 loop is CASSPLLGLAGDLETQYF.

The rearrangement links TRBV6-7 to TRBJ1-5. TRBV6-7 counts as an open reading frame of uncertain function. The CDR3 is made up of 13 amino acids. This chain's CDR3 is CASSPRVDQPQHF.

The chain combines TRBV7-6 with TRBJ1-1. This CDR3 has 15 residues. Germline-derived CDR1 and CDR2 are SGHVS and FNYEAQ. The CDR3 sequence: CASSLTISMNTEAFF.

V and J are TRBV29-1 and TRBJ2-5; the TCRdb call, TRBD2, lacks DNA for checking. The CDR3 extends over 14 amino acids. Germline CDR1 SQVTM, CDR2 ANQGSEA. The CDR3 protein is CSVGGLASQETQYF.

The chain recombines TRBV10-1 with TRBJ1-1; TCRdb reports TRBD1, a call that lacks DNA to check it against. CDR3 length equals 12 residues. Germline V gene sequence: CDR1 WNHNN, CDR2 SYGVQD (reference sequence). The CDR3 spells CASSESRGVAFF.

This clonotype registers medium-sized (0.01 to 0.1%) by frequency. The V and J genes are TRBV20-1 and TRBJ1-1; TCRdb's D call of TRBD1 is untestable without DNA. Per the germline V gene, CDR1 is DFQATT and CDR2 is SNEGSKA (reference sequence). This CDR3 contains 12 residues. CDR3 sequence reads: CSARRTDLEAFF.

Judged by frequency, this clonotype is large. The CDR3 spells CASSKNRGAYQPQHF. The J gene is TRBJ1-5, the V gene TRBV2; TCRdb designates TRBD1, a call that cannot be tested without DNA. Germline lookup yields CDR1 SNHLY and CDR2 FYNNEI. The CDR3 has 15 residues.

This sequence joins TRBV6-6 and TRBJ2-7; TCRdb returns TRBD2, unconfirmable since there is no DNA. The CDR3 covers 15 residues. CDR1 and CDR2 from the germline V gene are MNHNY and SVGAGI (reference sequence). CDR3 amino acids: CASSYGTSGGNEQYF.

This chain links TRBV10-2 with TRBJ2-3; lacking DNA, the TRBD1 call made by TCRdb goes unchecked. This CDR3 has 15 amino acids. From germline, CDR1 is WSHSY and CDR2 SAAADI. CDR3 residues: CAASVGQGETDTQYF.

This chain links TRBV20-1 with TRBJ2-5. In germline, CDR1 is DFQATT, CDR2 SNEGSKA (reference sequence). The length of the CDR3 is 11 residues. This chain's CDR3 is CSARNAETQYF.